The following is a TCR beta chain sequence with its context. This entry comes from a study of blood T cell repertoires in COVID-19. Across the study: COVID-19 samples, acute and convalescent, were from the United States, Italy and Spain.

Under the authors' procedure: From reference gene primer amplification, estimates of nucleated cell counts were derived. The table came from immunoSEQ multiplex PCR; TCRdb's copy has only in-frame clones and leaves some out. D and trimming come from the DNA, and the V and J calls and clone size come from that table. The table includes more than 250,000 clones, 90% detected once. Germline V gene lookup returns CDR1 SEHNR and CDR2 FQNEAQ (reference sequence). This CDR3 comprises 14 residues. V gave up 5 bases and J gave up 4 bases; unmatched junction bases: 3. The V gene is TRBV7-9, the J gene TRBJ2-7; 12 bases fit TRBD1. The receptor's source is a woman in her forties or fifties with COVID-19, enrolled during active disease. Sequencing was performed on peripheral blood. Here the CDR3 DNA reads TGTGCCAGCAGCCGGGACAGGGGGCTGTACGAGCAGTACTTC. It specifies CASSRDRGLYEQYF.